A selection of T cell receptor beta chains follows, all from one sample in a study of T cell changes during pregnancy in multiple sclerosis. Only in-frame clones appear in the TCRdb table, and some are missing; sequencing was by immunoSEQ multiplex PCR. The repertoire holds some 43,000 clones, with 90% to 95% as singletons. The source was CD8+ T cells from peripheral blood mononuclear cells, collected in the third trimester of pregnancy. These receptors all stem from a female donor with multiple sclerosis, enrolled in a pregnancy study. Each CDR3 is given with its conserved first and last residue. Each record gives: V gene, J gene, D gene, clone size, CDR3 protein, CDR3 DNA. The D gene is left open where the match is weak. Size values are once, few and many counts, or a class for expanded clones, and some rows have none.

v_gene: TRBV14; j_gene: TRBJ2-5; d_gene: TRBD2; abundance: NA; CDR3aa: CASSQDSVSGIVGETQYF; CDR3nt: TGTGCCAGCAGCCAAGATTCGGTTAGCGGGATCGTCGGGGAGACCCAGTACTTC
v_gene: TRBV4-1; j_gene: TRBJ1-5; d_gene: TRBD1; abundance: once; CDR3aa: CASSQGKGTGLNQPQHF; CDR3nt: TGCGCCAGCAGCCAAGGAAAGGGGACAGGCCTCAATCAGCCCCAGCATTTT
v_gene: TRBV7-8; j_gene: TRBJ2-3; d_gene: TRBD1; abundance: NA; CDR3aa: CASSRRGTGVSTDTQYF; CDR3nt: TGTGCCAGCAGCCGTAGGGGGACAGGGGTTAGCACAGATACGCAGTATTTT
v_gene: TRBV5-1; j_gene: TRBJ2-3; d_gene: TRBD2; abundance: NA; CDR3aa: CASSQFPSGADTQYF; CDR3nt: TGCGCCAGCAGCCAGTTCCCTAGCGGGGCGGATACGCAGTATTTT
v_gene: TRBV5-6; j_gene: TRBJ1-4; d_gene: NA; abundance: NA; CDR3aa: CASSSTDEKLFF; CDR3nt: TGTGCCAGCAGCAGCACGGATGAAAAACTGTTTTTT
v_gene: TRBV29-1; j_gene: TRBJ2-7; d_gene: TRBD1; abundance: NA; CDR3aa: CSVGGTGVREQYF; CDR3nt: TGCAGCGTGGGGGGGACAGGGGTCCGCGAGCAGTACTTC
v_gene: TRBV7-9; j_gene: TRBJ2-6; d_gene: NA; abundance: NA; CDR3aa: CASSLVDRPGANVLTF; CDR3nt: TGTGCCAGCAGCTTAGTGGACAGACCTGGGGCCAACGTCCTGACTTTC
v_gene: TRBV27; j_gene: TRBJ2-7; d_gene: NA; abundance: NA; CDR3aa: CASSLRGPSYEQYF; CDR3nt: TGTGCCAGCAGTCTCCGCGGGCCTTCCTACGAGCAGTACTTC
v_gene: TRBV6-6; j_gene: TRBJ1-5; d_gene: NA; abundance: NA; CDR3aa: CATSAGGGQPQHF; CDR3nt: TGTGCCACCTCGGCGGGGGGAGGACAGCCCCAGCATTTT
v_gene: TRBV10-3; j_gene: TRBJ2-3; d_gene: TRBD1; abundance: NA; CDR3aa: CAISLQGAPMGDTQYF; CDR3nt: TGTGCCATCAGTTTACAGGGGGCGCCCATGGGAGATACGCAGTATTTT
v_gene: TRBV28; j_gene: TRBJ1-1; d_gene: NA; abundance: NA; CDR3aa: CASSLSSSRYTEAFF; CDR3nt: TGTGCCAGCAGTTTATCTTCGTCCAGGTACACTGAAGCTTTCTTT
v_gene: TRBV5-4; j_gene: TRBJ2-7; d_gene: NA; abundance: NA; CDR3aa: CASSPRAGGSYEQYF; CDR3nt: TGTGCCAGCAGCCCCCGTGCGGGCGGTTCCTACGAGCAGTACTTC
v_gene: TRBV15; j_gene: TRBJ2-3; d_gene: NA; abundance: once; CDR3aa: CATSRGDGSQYF; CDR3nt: TGTGCCACCAGCAGAGGGGACGGGAGCCAGTATTTT
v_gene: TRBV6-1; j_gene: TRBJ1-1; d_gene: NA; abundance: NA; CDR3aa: CASSEVLGANTEAFF; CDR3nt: TGTGCCAGCAGTGAAGTTCTGGGAGCGAACACTGAAGCTTTCTTT
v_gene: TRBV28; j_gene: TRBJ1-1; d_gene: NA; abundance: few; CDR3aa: CASSSLLLDSPTEAFF; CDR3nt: TGTGCCAGCAGTTCGCTTCTTTTGGACAGTCCAACTGAAGCTTTCTTT
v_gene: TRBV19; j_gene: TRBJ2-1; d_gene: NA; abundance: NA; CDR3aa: CASSIDQNNEQFF; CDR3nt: TGTGCCAGTAGTATAGATCAAAACAATGAGCAGTTCTTC
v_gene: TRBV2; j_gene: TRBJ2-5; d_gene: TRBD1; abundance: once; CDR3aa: CASSPGQGFGETQYF; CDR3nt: TGTGCCAGCAGCCCGGGACAGGGCTTCGGGGAGACCCAGTACTTC
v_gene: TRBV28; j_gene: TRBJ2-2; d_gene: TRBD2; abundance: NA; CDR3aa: CASSFALAGSNTGELFF; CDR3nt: TGTGCCAGCAGTTTTGCCCTAGCGGGTTCGAACACCGGGGAGCTGTTTTTT
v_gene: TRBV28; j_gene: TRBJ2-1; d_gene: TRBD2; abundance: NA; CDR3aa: CASSFSPSGSIYEQFF; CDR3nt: TGTGCCAGCAGTTTTAGTCCCAGCGGGAGTATATATGAGCAGTTCTTC
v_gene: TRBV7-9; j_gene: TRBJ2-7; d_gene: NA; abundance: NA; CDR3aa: CASSASAGTRDLYEQYF; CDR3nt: TGTGCCAGCAGCGCCAGCGCCGGGACAAGAGACCTCTACGAGCAGTACTTC
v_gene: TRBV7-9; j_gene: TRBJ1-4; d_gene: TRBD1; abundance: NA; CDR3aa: CASSSPQGAGEKLFF; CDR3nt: TGTGCCAGCAGCTCCCCGCAGGGGGCCGGGGAAAAACTGTTTTTT
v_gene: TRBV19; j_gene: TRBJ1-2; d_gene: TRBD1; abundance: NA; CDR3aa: CASSMITRTGKSRDYGYTF; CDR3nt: TGTGCCAGTAGTATGATCACCCGGACAGGGAAAAGCCGAGACTATGGCTACACCTTC
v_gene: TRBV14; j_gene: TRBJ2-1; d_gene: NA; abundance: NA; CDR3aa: CASSGWQGAYNEQFF; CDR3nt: TGTGCCAGCAGTGGGTGGCAGGGTGCCTACAATGAGCAGTTCTTC
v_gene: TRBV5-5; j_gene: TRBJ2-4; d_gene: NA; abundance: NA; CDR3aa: CASSLPTENIQYF; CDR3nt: TGTGCCAGCAGCCTACCGACAGAAAACATTCAGTACTTC
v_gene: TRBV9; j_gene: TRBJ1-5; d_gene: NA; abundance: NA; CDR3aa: CASSRSEMEPQHF; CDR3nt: TGTGCCAGCAGCCGCTCGGAGATGGAGCCCCAGCATTTT
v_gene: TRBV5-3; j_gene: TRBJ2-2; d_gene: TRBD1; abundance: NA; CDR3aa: CARRDRDSNTGELFF; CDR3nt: TGTGCCCGCCGGGACAGGGATTCGAACACCGGGGAGCTGTTTTTT
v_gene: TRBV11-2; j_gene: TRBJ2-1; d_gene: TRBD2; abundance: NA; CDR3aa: CASSSNSGEKYNEQFF; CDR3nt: TGTGCCAGCAGCTCGAATAGCGGGGAGAAGTACAATGAGCAGTTCTTC
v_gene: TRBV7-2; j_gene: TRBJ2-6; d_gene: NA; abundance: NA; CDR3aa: CASSPDSSSGANVLTF; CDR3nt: TGTGCCAGCAGCCCGGACAGCTCCTCTGGGGCCAACGTCCTGACTTTC
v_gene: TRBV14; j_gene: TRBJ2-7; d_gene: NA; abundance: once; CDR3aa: CASSLNPGYEQYF; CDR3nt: TGTGCCAGCAGCCTAAATCCGGGATACGAGCAGTACTTC
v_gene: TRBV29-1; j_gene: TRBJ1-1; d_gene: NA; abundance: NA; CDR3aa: CSVETFQAFF; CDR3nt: TGCAGCGTTGAGACATTCCAAGCTTTCTTT
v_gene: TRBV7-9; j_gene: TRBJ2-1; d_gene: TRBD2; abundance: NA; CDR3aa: CASSSLTSGINNEQFF; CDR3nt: TGTGCCAGCAGCTCCCTGACTAGCGGGATAAACAATGAGCAGTTCTTC
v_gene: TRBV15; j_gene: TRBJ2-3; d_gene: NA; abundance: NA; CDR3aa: CATSRDHSTDTQYF; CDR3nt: TGTGCCACCAGCAGAGATCATAGCACAGATACGCAGTATTTT
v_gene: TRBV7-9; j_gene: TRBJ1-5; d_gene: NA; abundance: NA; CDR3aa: CASSANTEDQPQHF; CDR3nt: TGTGCCAGCAGCGCAAATACCGAGGATCAGCCCCAGCATTTT
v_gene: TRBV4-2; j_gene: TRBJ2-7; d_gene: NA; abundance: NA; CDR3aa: CASSQEVGGNSYEQYF; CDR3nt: TGTGCCAGCAGCCAAGAGGTAGGCGGGAACTCCTACGAGCAGTACTTC
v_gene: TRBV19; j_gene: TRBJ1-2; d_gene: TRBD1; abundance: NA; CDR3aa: CASNPRTGLGYTF; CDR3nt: TGTGCCAGTAACCCCCGGACAGGTTTGGGCTACACCTTC
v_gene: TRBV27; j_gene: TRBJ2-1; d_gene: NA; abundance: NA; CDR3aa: CASSSRGPSYNEQFF; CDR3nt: TGTGCCAGCAGTTCCAGGGGTCCATCCTACAATGAGCAGTTCTTC
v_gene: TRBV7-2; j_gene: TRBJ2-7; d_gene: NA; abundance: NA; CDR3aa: CASSLSREQYF; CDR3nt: TGTGCCAGCAGCCTTAGCCGCGAGCAGTACTTC
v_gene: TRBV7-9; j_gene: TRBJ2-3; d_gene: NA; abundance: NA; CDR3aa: CASSPRGSGDTQYF; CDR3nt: TGTGCCAGCAGCCCCCGTGGGTCGGGGGATACGCAGTATTTT
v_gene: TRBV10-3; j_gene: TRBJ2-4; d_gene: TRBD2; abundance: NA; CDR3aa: CAISESVSGNIQYF; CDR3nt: TGTGCCATCAGTGAGTCGGTTAGCGGGAACATTCAGTACTTC
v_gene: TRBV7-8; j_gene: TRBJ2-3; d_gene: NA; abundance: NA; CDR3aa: CASSSPRRAGPSSTDTQYF; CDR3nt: TGTGCCAGCAGCTCACCCCGGCGCGCAGGGCCTTCTAGCACAGATACGCAGTATTTT
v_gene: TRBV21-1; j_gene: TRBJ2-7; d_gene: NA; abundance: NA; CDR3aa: CASSSRGRYVVVKEQYF; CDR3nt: TGTGCCAGCAGCAGCAGGGGGCGTTACGTCGTGGTGAAGGAGCAGTACTTC
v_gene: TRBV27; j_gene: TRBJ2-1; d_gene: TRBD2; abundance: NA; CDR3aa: CASRTSGRYNEQFF; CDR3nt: TGTGCCTCCCGGACTAGCGGGAGGTACAATGAGCAGTTCTTC